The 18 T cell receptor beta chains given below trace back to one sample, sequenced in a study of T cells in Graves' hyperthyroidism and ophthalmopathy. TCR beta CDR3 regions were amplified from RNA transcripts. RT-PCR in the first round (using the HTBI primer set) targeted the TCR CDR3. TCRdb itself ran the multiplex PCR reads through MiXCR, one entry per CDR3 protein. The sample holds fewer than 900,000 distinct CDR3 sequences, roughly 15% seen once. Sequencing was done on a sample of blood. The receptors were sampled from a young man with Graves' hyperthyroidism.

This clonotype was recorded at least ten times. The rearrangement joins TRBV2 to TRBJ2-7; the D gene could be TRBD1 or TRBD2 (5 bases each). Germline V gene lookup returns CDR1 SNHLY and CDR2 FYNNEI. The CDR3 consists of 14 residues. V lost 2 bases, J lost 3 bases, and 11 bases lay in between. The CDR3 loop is CASSERGPLYEQYF. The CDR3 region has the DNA TGTGCCAGCAGTGAACGGGGACCCCTCTACGAGCAGTACTTC.

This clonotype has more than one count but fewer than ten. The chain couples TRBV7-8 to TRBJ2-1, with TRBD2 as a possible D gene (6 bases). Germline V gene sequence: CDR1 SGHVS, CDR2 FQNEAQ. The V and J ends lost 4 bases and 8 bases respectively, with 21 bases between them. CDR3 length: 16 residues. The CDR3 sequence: CASSSGGGAVLDEQFF. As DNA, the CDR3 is TGTGCCAGCAGCTCAGGTGGCGGGGCCGTCCTAGATGAGCAGTTCTTC.

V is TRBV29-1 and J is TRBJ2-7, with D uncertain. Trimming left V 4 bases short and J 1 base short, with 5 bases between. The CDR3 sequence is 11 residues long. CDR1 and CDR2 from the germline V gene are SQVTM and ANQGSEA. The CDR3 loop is CSVVRSYEQYF. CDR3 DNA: TGCAGCGTTGTCAGGTCCTACGAGCAGTACTTC.

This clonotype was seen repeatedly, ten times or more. The CDR3 region is CATSDSTVPATDTQYF. The CDR3 coding sequence is TGTGCCACCAGTGACTCTACCGTCCCCGCCACAGATACGCAGTATTTT. The genes are TRBV24-1 and TRBJ2-3; D is unresolved. Trimming took 4 bases from V and 2 from J, leaving 15 bases between them. Per germline, CDR1 KGHDR and CDR2 SFDVKD. The CDR3 loop spans 16 amino acids.

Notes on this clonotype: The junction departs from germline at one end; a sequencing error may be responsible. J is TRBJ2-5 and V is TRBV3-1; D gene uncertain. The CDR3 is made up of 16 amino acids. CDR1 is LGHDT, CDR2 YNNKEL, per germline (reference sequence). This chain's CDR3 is CASSQVDLGFVETQYF. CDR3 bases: TGCGCCAGCAGCCAAGTTGACCTAGGGTTTGTAGAGACCCAGTACTTC.

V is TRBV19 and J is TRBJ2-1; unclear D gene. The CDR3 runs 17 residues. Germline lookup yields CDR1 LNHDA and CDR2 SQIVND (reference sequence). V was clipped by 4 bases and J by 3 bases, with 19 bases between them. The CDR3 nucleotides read TGTGCCAGTAGTAGGGTTGGAGCGCTCGGGCTCTACAATGAGCAGTTCTTC. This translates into CASSRVGALGLYNEQFF.

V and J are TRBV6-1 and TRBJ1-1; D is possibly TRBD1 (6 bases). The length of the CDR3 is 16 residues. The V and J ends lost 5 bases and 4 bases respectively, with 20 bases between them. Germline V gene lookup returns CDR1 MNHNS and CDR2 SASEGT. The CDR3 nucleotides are TGTGCCAGCAGTCAGGGGCTGACGGAGAGGGGCACTGAAGCTTTCTTT. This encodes CASSQGLTERGTEAFF.

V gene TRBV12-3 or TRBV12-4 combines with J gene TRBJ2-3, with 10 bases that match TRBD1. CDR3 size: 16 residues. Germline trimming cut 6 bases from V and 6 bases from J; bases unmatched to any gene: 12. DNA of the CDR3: TGTGCCAGCAGCCCCGTCCCGGGACAGGGGCTCGATACGCAGTATTTT. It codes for CASSPVPGQGLDTQYF.

CDR3 in amino acids: CASSPHLTGRYGYSNQPQHF. Here the CDR3 DNA reads TGTGCCAGCAGCCCACACCTGACAGGGAGATATGGGTATAGCAATCAGCCCCAGCATTTT. This chain links TRBV7-8 with TRBJ1-5; 7 nucleotides align to TRBD1. The V segment lost 5 bases and the J segment 0 bases; nucleotides outside the gene matches: 19. The CDR3 covers 20 residues. From germline, CDR1 is SGHVS and CDR2 FQNEAQ.

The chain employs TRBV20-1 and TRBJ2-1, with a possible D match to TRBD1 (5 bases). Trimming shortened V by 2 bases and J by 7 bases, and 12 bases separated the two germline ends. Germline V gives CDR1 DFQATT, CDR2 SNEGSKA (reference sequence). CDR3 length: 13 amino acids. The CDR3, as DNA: TGCAGTGCTAGATGGGCGCAGGGAAATGAGCAGTTCTTC. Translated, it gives CSARWAQGNEQFF.

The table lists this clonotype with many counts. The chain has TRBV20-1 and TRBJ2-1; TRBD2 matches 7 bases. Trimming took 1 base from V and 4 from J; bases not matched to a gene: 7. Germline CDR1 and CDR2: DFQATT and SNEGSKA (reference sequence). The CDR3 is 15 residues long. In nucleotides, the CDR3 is TGCAGTGCTAGAGGATGGACGGGAGGTTACAATGAGCAGTTCTTC. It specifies CSARGWTGGYNEQFF.

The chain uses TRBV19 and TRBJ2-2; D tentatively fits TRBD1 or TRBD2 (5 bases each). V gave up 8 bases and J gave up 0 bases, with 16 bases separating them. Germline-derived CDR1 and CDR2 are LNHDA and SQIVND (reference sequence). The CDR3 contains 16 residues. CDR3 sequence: CASRGPRAPNTGELFF. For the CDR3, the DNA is TGTGCCAGTCGGGGCCCGCGGGCGCCGAACACCGGGGAGCTGTTTTTT.

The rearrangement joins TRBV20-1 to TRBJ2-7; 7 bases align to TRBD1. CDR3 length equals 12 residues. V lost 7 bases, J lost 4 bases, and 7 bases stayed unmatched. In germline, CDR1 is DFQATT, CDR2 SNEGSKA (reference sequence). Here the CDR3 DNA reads TGCAGTGTTGAGGGACAGAGTTACGAGCAGTACTTC. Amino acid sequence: CSVEGQSYEQYF.

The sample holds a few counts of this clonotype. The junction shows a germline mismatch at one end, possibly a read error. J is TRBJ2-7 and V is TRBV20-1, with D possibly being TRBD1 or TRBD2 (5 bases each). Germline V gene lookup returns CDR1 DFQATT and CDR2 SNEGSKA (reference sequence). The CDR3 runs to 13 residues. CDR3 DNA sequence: TGCAGTGCTAGCGGGACCGCCTCCTCCGAGCAGTACTTC. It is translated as CSASGTASSEQYF.

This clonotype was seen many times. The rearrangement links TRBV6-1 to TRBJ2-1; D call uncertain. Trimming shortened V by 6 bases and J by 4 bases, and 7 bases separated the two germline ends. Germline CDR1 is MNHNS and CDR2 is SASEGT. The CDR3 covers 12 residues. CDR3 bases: TGTGCCAGCAGACGTCCTTACAATGAGCAGTTCTTC. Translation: CASRRPYNEQFF.

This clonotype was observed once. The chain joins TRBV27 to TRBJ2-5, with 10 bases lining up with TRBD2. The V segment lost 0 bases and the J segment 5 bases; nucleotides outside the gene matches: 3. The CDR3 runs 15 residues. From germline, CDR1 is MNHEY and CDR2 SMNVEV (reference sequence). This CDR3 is CASSLSLAGDETQYF. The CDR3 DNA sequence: TGTGCCAGCAGTTTATCCCTAGCGGGAGATGAGACCCAGTACTTC.

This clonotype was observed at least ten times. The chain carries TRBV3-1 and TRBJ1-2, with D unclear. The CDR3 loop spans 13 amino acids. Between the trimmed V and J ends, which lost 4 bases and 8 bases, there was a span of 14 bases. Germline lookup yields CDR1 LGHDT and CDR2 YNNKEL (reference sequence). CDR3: CASSRAGGGGYTF. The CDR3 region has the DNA TGTGCCAGCAGCCGGGCGGGCGGCGGCGGCTACACCTTC.

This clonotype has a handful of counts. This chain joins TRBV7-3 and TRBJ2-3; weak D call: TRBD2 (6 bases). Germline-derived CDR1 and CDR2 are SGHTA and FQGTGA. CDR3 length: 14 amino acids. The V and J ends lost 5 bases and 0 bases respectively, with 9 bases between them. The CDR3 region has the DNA TGTGCCAGCAGCCGCGGGACGAGCACAGATACGCAGTATTTT. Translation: CASSRGTSTDTQYF.